This T cell receptor beta chain emerged from a study of response to subunit inactivated influenza vaccine. Points from the study as a whole: Researchers suggested that each seasonal influenza vaccination recruits few new T cells.

TCRdb passed the RT-PCR reads through MiXCR, listing each CDR3 protein once. In the table there are approximately 230,000 distinct CDR3 sequences, 12% of which are singletons. This clonotype showed up just a few times. The antigen remains unidentified. CDR1 and CDR2 from the germline V gene are MNHEY and SMNVEV (reference sequence). The CDR3 contains 14 residues. V lost 8 bases and J lost 4; bases outside the gene matches: 7. V and J are TRBV27 and TRBJ1-5; the match to TRBD1 covers 8 bases. This TCR came from a man in his forties or fifties who received an inactivated influenza vaccine. Source: non-naive T cells sorted from PBMCs, taken approximately 15 days before vaccination. The CDR3 nucleotides are TGTGCCAGCGGAAGGACAGGGAAGAATCAGCCCCAGCATTTT. This gives the protein CASGRTGKNQPQHF.